What follows are 24 T cell receptor beta chains derived from one specimen sequenced in a study of T cells in Graves' hyperthyroidism and ophthalmopathy. The source material, RNA transcripts, was used to amplify TCR beta CDR3 regions. First-round RT-PCR of the TCR CDR3 relied on the HTBI primer set. TCRdb fed the multiplex PCR reads into MiXCR, producing one record per CDR3 protein. Among a few hundred thousand distinct CDR3 sequences listed, approximately 15% were seen once. Sequences were obtained from blood. These receptor sequences come from a woman aged 40 to 49 with Graves' ophthalmopathy.

This clonotype came up many times. The J gene is TRBJ1-6, the V gene TRBV20-1; D is possibly TRBD1 (5 bases). Germline V gene sequence: CDR1 DFQATT, CDR2 SNEGSKA (reference sequence). V was clipped by 6 bases and J by 2 bases, with 14 bases between them. CDR3 length: 15 amino acids. The CDR3 here is CSARDQWTYNSPLHF. The CDR3 DNA follows: TGCAGTGCGAGGGACCAATGGACCTATAATTCACCCCTCCACTTT.

This clonotype was detected only a few times. The J gene is TRBJ2-5, the V gene TRBV20-1; TRBD1 is a possible D gene (5 bases). This CDR3 region has 14 residues. Germline CDR1 is DFQATT and CDR2 is SNEGSKA (reference sequence). V gave up 2 bases and J gave up 2 bases, with 12 bases separating them. CDR3: CSARSSAGQETQYF. The CDR3 nucleotides are TGCAGTGCTAGATCGAGCGCAGGGCAAGAGACCCAGTACTTC.

This clonotype has only a few counts. The junction shows a germline mismatch at one end, possibly a read error. The rearrangement links TRBV7-7 to TRBJ2-2; D gene unclear. CDR3 length: 15 amino acids. Germline V gene lookup returns CDR1 SSHAT and CDR2 FNYEAQ (reference sequence). CDR3 in DNA: TGTGCTAGCAGTCCAGAAGATGGGAACACCGGGGAGCTGTTTTTT. Amino acid sequence: CASSPEDGNTGELFF.

This clonotype has a count of ten or more. This chain links TRBV12-3 or TRBV12-4 with TRBJ1-1; tentative D call: TRBD1 (6 bases). The CDR3 runs to 13 residues. Deletions cut 5 bases from V and 4 bases from J, with 11 bases between. Here the CDR3 reads CASSTTGFTEAFF. CDR3 in DNA: TGTGCCAGCAGTACCACAGGGTTCACTGAAGCTTTCTTT.

This clonotype was counted ten times or more. The V call is TRBV30, the J call TRBJ2-1; 12 bases agree with TRBD2. This CDR3 has 17 residues. The junction had 9 bases not matched to a gene; V was cut back by 2 bases and J by 4 bases. Looked up from germline, CDR1 is GTSNPN and CDR2 is SVGIG (reference sequence). CDR3 region: CAWSTGTSGSVYNEQFF. The CDR3 DNA reads as TGTGCCTGGAGTACTGGGACTAGCGGGTCCGTGTACAATGAGCAGTTCTTC.

The chain recombines TRBV30 with TRBJ2-3; 8 bases are shared with TRBD2. CDR1 and CDR2 from the germline V gene are GTSNPN and SVGIG (reference sequence). The V gene end was trimmed by 8 bases and the J gene end by 1 base; junction bases not matched to a gene: 14. The CDR3 totals 16 residues. CDR3: CATSRGFSGGTDTQYF. In DNA, the CDR3 is TGTGCCACCTCAAGGGGGTTTAGCGGGGGCACAGATACGCAGTATTTT.

The chain recombines TRBV5-1 with TRBJ2-5; unclear D gene. Germline CDR1 SGHRS, CDR2 YFSETQ. Trimming removed 3 bases from V and 5 bases from J, with 11 bases in between. CDR3 length: 13 residues. This CDR3 reads CASSSAVEETQYF. As DNA, the CDR3 is TGCGCCAGCAGCTCCGCAGTGGAGGAGACCCAGTACTTC. Full variable domain (rest looked up from reference TRBV5-1 and TRBJ2-5): KAGVTQTPRYLIKTRGQQVTLSCSPISGHRSVSWYQQTPGQGLQFLFEYFSETQRNKGNFPGRFSGRQFSNSRSEMNVSTLELGDSALYLCASSSAVEETQYFGPGTRLLVL.

This clonotype was counted only a few times. The chain combines TRBV7-9 with TRBJ2-1; possibly TRBD1 for D (5 bases). Germline lookup yields CDR1 SEHNR and CDR2 FQNEAQ (reference sequence). The CDR3 runs to 17 residues. The V end was cut by 10 bases, the J end by 0 bases, with 22 bases between. The CDR3 is CATQGPIHRSSYNEQFF. The CDR3 region has the DNA TGTGCCACCCAGGGCCCCATACACCGGAGCTCCTACAATGAGCAGTTCTTC.

This clonotype was detected ten times or more. The rearrangement uses TRBV11-2 and TRBJ1-2; tentatively, D is TRBD1 (5 bases). CDR1 is SGHAT, CDR2 FQNNGV, per germline. Deletions cut 5 bases from V and 8 bases from J, with 12 bases between. The CDR3 runs 12 residues. CDR3 sequence reads: CASSPGRYGYTF. The CDR3, as DNA: TGTGCCAGCAGCCCGGGGCGTTACGGCTACACCTTC.

This chain links TRBV5-1 with TRBJ1-4; D is unclear. Germline V gene lookup returns CDR1 SGHRS and CDR2 YFSETQ. Between the trimmed V and J ends, which lost 0 bases and 8 bases, there was a span of 8 bases. CDR3 size: 13 residues. CDR3 in DNA: TGCGCCAGCAGCTTGGGGTGGTTAGAAAAACTGTTTTTT. As protein: CASSLGWLEKLFF.

Many counts were recorded for this clonotype. The chain combines TRBV5-1 with TRBJ2-3; no reliable D call. The CDR3 loop spans 14 amino acids. Germline assignment: CDR1 SGHRS and CDR2 YFSETQ. V shed 2 bases and J shed 2 bases, with 9 bases lying between them. The CDR3 DNA reads as TGCGCCAGCAGCTTTGGGCGGCTCACAGATACGCAGTATTTT. Residues: CASSFGRLTDTQYF.

This rearrangement joins TRBV20-1 to TRBJ2-3, with 10 bases fitting TRBD2. The CDR3 covers 18 residues. The trim removed 1 base at V and 4 bases at J, leaving 14 bases unmatched. The germline gives CDR1 DFQATT, CDR2 SNEGSKA (reference sequence). DNA for the CDR3: TGCAGTGCTAGAGTCCAGGGCGGTTTAGCGGGGGGTTCAGATACGCAGTATTTT. Its translation: CSARVQGGLAGGSDTQYF.

This clonotype was seen repeatedly, ten times or more. V is TRBV11-2 and J is TRBJ2-7, with TRBD1 matching 10 bases. Looked up from germline, CDR1 is SGHAT and CDR2 is FQNNGV. The V and J ends lost 2 bases and 6 bases, in that order; junction bases with no gene match: 4. This CDR3 contains 14 residues. Here the CDR3 DNA reads TGTGCCAGCAGCTTAAGACAGGGGGCTCGCGAGCAGTACTTC. It codes for CASSLRQGAREQYF.

At least ten counts were recorded for this clonotype. This chain links TRBV6-2 or TRBV6-3 with TRBJ1-1; D is unresolved. The germline CDR1 and CDR2 sequences are MNHEY and SVGEGT. This CDR3 is built from 15 residues. The V and J ends lost 6 bases and 1 base respectively, with 15 bases between them. This CDR3 reads CASRSGAVSNTEAFF. CDR3 sequence (DNA): TGTGCCAGCAGAAGCGGTGCGGTTTCGAACACTGAAGCTTTCTTT.

This clonotype was picked up many times. V is TRBV29-1 and J is TRBJ2-1, with TRBD1 as a possible D gene (7 bases). V dropped 4 bases and J dropped 9 bases, with 22 bases sitting between them. CDR3 size: 15 residues. Germline V gene lookup returns CDR1 SQVTM and CDR2 ANQGSEA. The DNA of the CDR3 is TGCAGCGTTGGGCGCGGGGACAGCGATGATGGTGAGCAGTTCTTC. Residues: CSVGRGDSDDGEQFF.

The chain is built from TRBV29-1 and TRBJ1-4, with TRBD1 as a possible D gene (5 bases). The germline V and J ends were trimmed by 5 bases and 6 bases, with 10 bases remaining between them. The CDR3 is 12 residues long. CDR1 and CDR2 from the germline V gene are SQVTM and ANQGSEA. In DNA form, the CDR3 reads TGCAGCGTTCAGGGCGGCGATGAAAAACTGTTTTTT. It encodes CSVQGGDEKLFF.

This sequence joins TRBV28 and TRBJ1-2; D uncertain. V shed 5 bases and J shed 3 bases, with 13 bases lying between them. The length of the CDR3 is 14 residues. CDR1 and CDR2 from the germline V gene are MDHEN and SYDVKM. The CDR3 here is CASSERGIDYGYTF. The CDR3 bases are TGTGCCAGCAGTGAGCGAGGGATTGACTATGGCTACACCTTC.

Only a few counts were recorded for this clonotype. V is TRBV2 and J is TRBJ2-1; 11 bases are a match to TRBD1. V shed 8 bases, J shed 8 bases, and the junction held 11 bases outside the gene matches. The length of the CDR3 is 15 residues. The germline gives CDR1 SNHLY, CDR2 FYNNEI. The CDR3 protein is CASLPPGQGGDEQFF. The CDR3 DNA sequence: TGTGCCAGCTTACCCCCGGGACAGGGGGGCGATGAGCAGTTCTTC.

The CDR3 loop is CASSLLGLGEQFF. The CDR3, as DNA: TGTGCCAGTAGCCTTTTGGGGTTGGGGGAGCAGTTCTTC. The rearrangement uses TRBV19 and TRBJ2-1; D gene unclear. The CDR3 sequence is 13 residues long. Trimming cost V 6 bases and J 10 bases, with 16 bases left between them. Germline assignment: CDR1 LNHDA and CDR2 SQIVND (reference sequence).

This clonotype was seen many times. V usage is TRBV18 and J usage is TRBJ1-6; D is unresolved. Germline CDR1 is KGHSH and CDR2 is LQKENI. Trimming removed 2 bases at V and 9 bases at J, with 8 bases between. CDR3 length: 13 amino acids. DNA for the CDR3: TGTGCCAGCTCACCATTAGGAGGTTCACCCCTCCACTTT. Translating it yields CASSPLGGSPLHF.

A remark on this clonotype: A much larger clone differs by one base, so this may be a read error. The chain employs TRBV18 and TRBJ2-1; TRBD1 aligns across 9 bases. The CDR3 spans 14 residues. Germline-derived CDR1 and CDR2 are KGHSH and LQKENI. The CDR3 here is CTSSPPDRGIEQFF. The CDR3 DNA is TGTACCAGCTCACCACCTGACAGGGGGATTGAGCAGTTCTTC.

Turning to this clonotype: A clone one base away is much larger, so this may be a read error. V gene TRBV2 combines with J gene TRBJ2-5; 8 bases are shared with TRBD1. The CDR3 totals 14 residues. Germline V gene data show CDR1 as SNHLY and CDR2 as FYNNEI. CDR3 sequence: CASLLVQGAEAQYF. The CDR3 DNA follows: TGTGCCAGTCTCTTGGTTCAGGGGGCAGAGGCCCAGTACTTC.

This chain connects TRBV19 to TRBJ1-5; D is unclear. The CDR3 covers 13 residues. Germline V lookup: CDR1 LNHDA, CDR2 SQIVND (reference sequence). Between the trimmed V and J ends, which lost 4 bases and 14 bases, there was a span of 18 bases. The CDR3 coding sequence is TGTGCCAGTAGTAGTAGTCCCGGTTTTGGGGAGCATTTT. It codes for CASSSSPGFGEHF.

In this sample, this clonotype turned up many times. The chain employs TRBV29-1 and TRBJ1-1; 7 bases are a match to TRBD1. CDR1 and CDR2 from the germline V gene are SQVTM and ANQGSEA. This CDR3 has 12 residues. Trimming cost V 5 bases and J 4 bases; bases outside gene matches: 4. CDR3 bases: TGCAGCGTTCGTAGACAGGGCACTGAAGCTTTCTTT. Encoded protein: CSVRRQGTEAFF.